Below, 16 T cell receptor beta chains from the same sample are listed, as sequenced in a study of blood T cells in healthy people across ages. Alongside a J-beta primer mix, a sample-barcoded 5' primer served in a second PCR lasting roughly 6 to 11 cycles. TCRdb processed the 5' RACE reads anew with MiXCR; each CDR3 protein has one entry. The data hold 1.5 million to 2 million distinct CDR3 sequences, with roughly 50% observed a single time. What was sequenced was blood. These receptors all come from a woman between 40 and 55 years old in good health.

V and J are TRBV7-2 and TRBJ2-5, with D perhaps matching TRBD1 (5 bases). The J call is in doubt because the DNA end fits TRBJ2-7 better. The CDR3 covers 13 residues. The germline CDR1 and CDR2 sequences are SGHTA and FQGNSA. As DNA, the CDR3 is TGTGCCAGCACGCAGCTTAGGGGCCACGAGCAGTACTTC. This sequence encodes CASTQLRGHEQYF.

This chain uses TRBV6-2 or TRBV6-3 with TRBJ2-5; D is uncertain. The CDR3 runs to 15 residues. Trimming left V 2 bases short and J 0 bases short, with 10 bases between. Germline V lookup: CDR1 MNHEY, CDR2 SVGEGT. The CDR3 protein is CASSYDVGYQETQYF. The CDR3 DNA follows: TGTGCCAGCAGTTACGATGTAGGGTACCAAGAGACCCAGTACTTC.

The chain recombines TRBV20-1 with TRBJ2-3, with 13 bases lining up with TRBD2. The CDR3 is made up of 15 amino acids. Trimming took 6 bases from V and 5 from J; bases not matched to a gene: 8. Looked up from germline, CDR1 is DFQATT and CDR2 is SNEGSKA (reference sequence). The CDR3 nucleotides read TGCAGTGCCCCAACTAGCGGGGGGGCCCAAGATACGCAGTATTTT. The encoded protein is CSAPTSGGAQDTQYF.

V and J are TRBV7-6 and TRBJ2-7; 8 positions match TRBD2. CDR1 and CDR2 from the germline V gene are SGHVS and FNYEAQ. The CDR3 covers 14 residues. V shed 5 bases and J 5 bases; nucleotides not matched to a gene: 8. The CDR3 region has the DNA TGTGCCAGCAGCCCGGGGACTAGTGCAGACGAGCAGTACTTC. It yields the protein CASSPGTSADEQYF.

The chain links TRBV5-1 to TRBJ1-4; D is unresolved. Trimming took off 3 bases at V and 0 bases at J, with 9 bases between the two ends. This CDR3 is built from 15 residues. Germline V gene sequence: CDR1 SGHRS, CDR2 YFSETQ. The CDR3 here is CASSSEPATNEKLFF. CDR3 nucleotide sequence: TGCGCCAGCAGCTCTGAGCCTGCAACTAATGAAAAACTGTTTTTT.

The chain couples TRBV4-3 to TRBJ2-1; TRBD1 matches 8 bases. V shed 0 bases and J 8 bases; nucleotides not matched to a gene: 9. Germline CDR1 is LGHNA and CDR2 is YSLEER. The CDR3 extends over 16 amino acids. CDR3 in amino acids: CASSQDNEGQGYEQFF. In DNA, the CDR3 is TGCGCCAGCAGCCAAGATAATGAAGGACAGGGTTATGAGCAGTTCTTC.

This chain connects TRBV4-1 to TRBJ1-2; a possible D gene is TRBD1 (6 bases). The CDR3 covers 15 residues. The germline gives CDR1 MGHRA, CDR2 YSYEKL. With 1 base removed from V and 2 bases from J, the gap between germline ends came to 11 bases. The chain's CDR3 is CASSQAPGENYGYTF. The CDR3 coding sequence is TGCGCCAGCAGCCAAGCCCCAGGGGAGAACTATGGCTACACCTTC.

The chain's CDR3 is CASTANSGTGGVHGYTF. The DNA for the CDR3 is TGTGCCAGCACCGCTAATTCCGGGACAGGGGGAGTTCATGGCTACACCTTC. This chain links TRBV6-1 with TRBJ1-2; TRBD1 matches at 11 bases. The CDR3 runs 17 residues. V lost 7 bases, J lost 6 bases, and 16 bases stayed unmatched. CDR1 MNHNS and CDR2 SASEGT come from the germline V gene.

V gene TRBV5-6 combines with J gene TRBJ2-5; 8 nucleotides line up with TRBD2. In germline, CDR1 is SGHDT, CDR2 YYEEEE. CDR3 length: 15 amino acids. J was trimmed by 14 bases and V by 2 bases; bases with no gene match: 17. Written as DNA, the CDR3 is TGTGCCAGCAGCTTTGAGGGACTAGGGTTCAATGAGCACTACTTC. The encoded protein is CASSFEGLGFNEHYF.

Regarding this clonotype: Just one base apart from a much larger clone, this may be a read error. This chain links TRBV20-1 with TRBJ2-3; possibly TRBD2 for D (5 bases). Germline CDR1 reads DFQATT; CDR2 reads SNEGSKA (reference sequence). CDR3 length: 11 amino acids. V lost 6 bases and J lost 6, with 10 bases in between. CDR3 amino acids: CSAARRDTQYF. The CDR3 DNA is TGCAGTGCGGCCCGGAGGGATACGCAGTATTTT.

The CDR3 sequence: CSAGQTGYKDTQYF. CDR3 coding DNA: TGCAGTGCAGGGCAGACCGGGTACAAGGATACGCAGTATTTT. The chain links TRBV20-1 to TRBJ2-3; D gene ambiguous. V dropped 6 bases and J dropped 6 bases, with 19 bases sitting between them. The germline V gene has CDR1 DFQATT and CDR2 SNEGSKA (reference sequence). The length of the CDR3 is 14 residues.

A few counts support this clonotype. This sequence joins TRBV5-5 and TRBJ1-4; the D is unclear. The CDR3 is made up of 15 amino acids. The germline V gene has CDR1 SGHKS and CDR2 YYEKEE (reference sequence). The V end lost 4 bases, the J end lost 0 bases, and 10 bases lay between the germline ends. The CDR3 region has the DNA TGTGCCAGCAGCCCCCCGCTGTCAACTAATGAAAAACTGTTTTTT. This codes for CASSPPLSTNEKLFF. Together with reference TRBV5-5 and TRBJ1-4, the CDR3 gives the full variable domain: DAGVTQSPTHLIKTRGQQVTLRCSPISGHKSVSWYQQVLGQGPQFIFQYYEKEERGRGNFPDRFSARQFPNYSSELNVNALLLGDSALYLCASSPPLSTNEKLFFGSGTQLSVL.

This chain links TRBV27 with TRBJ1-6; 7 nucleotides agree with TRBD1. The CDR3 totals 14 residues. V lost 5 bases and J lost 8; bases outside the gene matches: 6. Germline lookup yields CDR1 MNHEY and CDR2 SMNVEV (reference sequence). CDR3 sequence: CASSRGRGYSPLHF. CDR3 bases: TGTGCCAGCAGTAGAGGCAGGGGGTATTCACCCCTCCACTTT.

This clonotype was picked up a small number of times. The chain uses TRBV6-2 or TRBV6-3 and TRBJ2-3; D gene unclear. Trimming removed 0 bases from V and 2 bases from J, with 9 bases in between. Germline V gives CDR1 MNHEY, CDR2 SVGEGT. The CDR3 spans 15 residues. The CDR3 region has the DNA TGTGCCAGCAGTTACTCGGTGGTCTTCACAGATACGCAGTATTTT. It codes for CASSYSVVFTDTQYF.

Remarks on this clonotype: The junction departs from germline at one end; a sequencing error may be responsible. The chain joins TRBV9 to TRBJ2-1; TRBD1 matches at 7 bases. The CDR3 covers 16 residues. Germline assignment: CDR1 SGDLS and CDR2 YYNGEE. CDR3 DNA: TGTGCCAGCAGCCCTCCAGGGGGTGGCTCCTACAATGAGCGGTTCTTC. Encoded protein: CASSPPGGGSYNERFF. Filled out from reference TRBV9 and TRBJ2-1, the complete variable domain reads DSGVTQTPKHLITATGQRVTLRCSPRSGDLSVYWYQQSLDQGLQFLIQYYNGEERAKGNILERFSAQQFPDLHSELNLSSLELGDSALYFCASSPPGGGSYNERFFGPGTRLTVL.

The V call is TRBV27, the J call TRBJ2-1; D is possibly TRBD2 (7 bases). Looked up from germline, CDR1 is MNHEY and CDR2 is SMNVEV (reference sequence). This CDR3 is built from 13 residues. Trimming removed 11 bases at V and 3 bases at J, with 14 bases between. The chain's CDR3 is CAAGGQVYNEQFF. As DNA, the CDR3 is TGTGCCGCCGGGGGGCAGGTCTACAATGAGCAGTTCTTC.